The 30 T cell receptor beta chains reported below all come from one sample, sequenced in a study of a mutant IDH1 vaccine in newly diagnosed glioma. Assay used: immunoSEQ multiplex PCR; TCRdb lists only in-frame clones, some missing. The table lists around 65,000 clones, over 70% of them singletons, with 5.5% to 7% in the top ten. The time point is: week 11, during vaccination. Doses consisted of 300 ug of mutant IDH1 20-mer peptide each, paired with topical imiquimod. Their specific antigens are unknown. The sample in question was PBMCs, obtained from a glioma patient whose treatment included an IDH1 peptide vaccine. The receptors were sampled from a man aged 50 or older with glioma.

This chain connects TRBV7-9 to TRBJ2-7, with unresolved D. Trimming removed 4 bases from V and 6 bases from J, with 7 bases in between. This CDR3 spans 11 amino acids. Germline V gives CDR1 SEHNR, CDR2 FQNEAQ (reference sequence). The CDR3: CASSSSIEQYF. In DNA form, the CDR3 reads TGTGCCAGCAGCTCCTCGATCGAGCAGTACTTC.

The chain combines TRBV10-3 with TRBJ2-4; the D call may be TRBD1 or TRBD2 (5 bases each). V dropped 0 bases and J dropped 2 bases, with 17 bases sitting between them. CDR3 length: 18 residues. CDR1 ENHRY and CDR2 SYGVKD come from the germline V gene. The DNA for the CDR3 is TGTGCCATCAGTGAGTCTAGCTTTGCAGGGACCACCAAAAACATTCAGTACTTC. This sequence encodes CAISESSFAGTTKNIQYF.

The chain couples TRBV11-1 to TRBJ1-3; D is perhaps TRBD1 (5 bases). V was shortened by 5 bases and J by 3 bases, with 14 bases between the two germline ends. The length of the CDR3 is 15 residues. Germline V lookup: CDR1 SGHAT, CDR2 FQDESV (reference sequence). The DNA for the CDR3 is TGTGCCAGCAGCCTGGGGACTTTTCGTGGAAACACCATATATTTT. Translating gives CASSLGTFRGNTIYF. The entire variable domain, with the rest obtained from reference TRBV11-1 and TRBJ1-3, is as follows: EAEVAQSPRYKITEKSQAVAFWCDPISGHATLYWYRQILGQGPELLVQFQDESVVDDSQLPKDRFSAERLKGVDSTLKIQPAELGDSAMYLCASSLGTFRGNTIYFGEGSWLTVV.

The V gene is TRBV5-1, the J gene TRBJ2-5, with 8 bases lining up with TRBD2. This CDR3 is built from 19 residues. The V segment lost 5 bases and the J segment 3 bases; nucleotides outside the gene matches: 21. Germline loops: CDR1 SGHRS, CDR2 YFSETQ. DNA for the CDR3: TGCGCCAGCAGGAGGGGCCCCAGACTAGCGAACTTTGGAAAAGAGACCCAGTACTTC. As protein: CASRRGPRLANFGKETQYF.

The CDR3 is CASSLQVGYEQYF. Here the CDR3 DNA reads TGTGCCAGCAGTTTACAGGTTGGCTACGAGCAGTACTTC. This chain connects TRBV27 to TRBJ2-7, with D hard to call. The germline gives CDR1 MNHEY, CDR2 SMNVEV (reference sequence). This CDR3 region has 13 residues. The V end lost 2 bases, the J end lost 3 bases, and 8 bases lay between the germline ends.

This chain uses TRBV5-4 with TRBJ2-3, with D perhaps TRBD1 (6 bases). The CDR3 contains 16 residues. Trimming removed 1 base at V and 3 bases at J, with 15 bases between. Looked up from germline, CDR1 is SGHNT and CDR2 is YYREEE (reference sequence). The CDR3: CASSLRPTGWTDTQYF. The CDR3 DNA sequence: TGTGCCAGCAGCTTGCGACCGACAGGCTGGACAGATACGCAGTATTTT.

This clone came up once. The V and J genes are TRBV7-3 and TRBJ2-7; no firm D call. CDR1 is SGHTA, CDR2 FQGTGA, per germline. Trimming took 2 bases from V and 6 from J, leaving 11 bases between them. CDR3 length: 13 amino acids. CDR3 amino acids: CASSLLALGEQYF. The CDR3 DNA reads TGTGCCAGCAGCTTATTGGCGTTGGGCGAGCAGTACTTC. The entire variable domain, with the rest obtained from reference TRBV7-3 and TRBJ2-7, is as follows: GAGVSQTPSNKVTEKGKYVELRCDPISGHTALYWYRQSLGQGPEFLIYFQGTGAADDSGLPNDRFFAVRPEGSVSTLKIQRTERGDSAVYLCASSLLALGEQYFGPGTRLTVT.

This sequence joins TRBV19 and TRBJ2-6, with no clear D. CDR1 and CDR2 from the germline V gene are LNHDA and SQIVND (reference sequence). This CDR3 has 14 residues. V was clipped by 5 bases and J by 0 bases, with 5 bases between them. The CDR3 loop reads CASSPSSGANVLTF. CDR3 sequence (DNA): TGTGCCAGTAGTCCGAGCTCTGGGGCCAACGTCCTGACTTTC.

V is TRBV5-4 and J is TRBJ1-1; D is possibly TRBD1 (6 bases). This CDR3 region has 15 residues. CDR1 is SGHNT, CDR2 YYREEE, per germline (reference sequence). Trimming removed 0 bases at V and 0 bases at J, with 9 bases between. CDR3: CASSLAGGLNTEAFF. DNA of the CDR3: TGTGCCAGCAGCTTGGCGGGGGGGCTGAACACTGAAGCTTTCTTT.

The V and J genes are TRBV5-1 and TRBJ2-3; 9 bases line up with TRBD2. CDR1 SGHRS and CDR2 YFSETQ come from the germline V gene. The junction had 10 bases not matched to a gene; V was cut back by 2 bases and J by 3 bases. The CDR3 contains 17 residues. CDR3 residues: CASSLISPAGGTDTQYF. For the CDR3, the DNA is TGCGCCAGCAGCTTAATTAGTCCCGCGGGAGGGACAGATACGCAGTATTTT.

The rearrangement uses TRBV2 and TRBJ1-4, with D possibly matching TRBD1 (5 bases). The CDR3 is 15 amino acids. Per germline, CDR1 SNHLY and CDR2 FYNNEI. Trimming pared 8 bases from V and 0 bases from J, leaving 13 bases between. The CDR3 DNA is TGTGCCAGCGGGGAGGACACTACAACTAATGAAAAACTGTTTTTT. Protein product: CASGEDTTTNEKLFF.

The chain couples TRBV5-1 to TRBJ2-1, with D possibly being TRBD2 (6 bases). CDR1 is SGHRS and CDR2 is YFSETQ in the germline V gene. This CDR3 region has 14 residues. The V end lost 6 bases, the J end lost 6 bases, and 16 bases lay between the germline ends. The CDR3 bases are TGCGCCAGCACCGTCGGCGGGGCCAGCAATGAGCAGTTCTTC. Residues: CASTVGGASNEQFF.

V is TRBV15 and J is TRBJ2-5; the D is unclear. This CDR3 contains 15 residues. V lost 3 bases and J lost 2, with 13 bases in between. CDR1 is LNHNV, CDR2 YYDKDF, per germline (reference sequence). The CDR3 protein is CATSSGVNTQETQYF. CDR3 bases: TGTGCCACCAGCAGCGGAGTTAACACACAAGAGACCCAGTACTTC.

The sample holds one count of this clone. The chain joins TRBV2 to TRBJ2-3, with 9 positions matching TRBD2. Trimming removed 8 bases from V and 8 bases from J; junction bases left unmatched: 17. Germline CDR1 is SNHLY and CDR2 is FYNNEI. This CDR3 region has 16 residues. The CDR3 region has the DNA TGTGCCAGCGGCGGGGGGAGGACTAGCGAGGCCGGTACGCAGTATTTT. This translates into CASGGGRTSEAGTQYF.

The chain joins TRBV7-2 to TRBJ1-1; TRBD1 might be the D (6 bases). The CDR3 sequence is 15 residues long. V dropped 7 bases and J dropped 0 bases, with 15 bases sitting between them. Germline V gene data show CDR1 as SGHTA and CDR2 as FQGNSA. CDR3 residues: CASIPQQGMNTEAFF. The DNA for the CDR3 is TGTGCCAGCATCCCTCAACAGGGTATGAACACTGAAGCTTTCTTT.

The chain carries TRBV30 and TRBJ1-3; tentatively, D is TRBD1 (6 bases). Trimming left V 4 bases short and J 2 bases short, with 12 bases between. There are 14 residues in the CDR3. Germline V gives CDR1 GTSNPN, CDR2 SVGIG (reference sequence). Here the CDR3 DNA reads TGTGCCTGGATTAGGGGGGATGCTGGAAACACCATATATTTT. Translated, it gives CAWIRGDAGNTIYF. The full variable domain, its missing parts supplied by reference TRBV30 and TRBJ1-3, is SQTIHQWPATLVQPVGSPLSLECTVEGTSNPNLYWYRQAAGRGLQLLFYSVGIGQISSEVPQNLSASRPQDRQFILSSKKLLLSDSGFYLCAWIRGDAGNTIYFGEGSWLTVV.

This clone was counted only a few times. The CDR3 loop is CASSNMGNQPQHF. Here the CDR3 DNA reads TGTGCCAGCAGCAACATGGGGAATCAGCCCCAGCATTTT. The chain is built from TRBV7-8 and TRBJ1-5, with no clear D. The germline V gene has CDR1 SGHVS and CDR2 FQNEAQ. V lost 5 bases, J lost 4 bases, and 9 bases lay in between. This CDR3 is 13 amino acids long.

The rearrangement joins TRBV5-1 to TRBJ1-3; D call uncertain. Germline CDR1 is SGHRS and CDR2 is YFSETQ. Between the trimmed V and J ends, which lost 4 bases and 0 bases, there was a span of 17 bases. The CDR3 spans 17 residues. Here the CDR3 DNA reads TGCGCCAGCAGCCGTTCCGACGGCAGATCCTCTGGAAACACCATATATTTT. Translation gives CASSRSDGRSSGNTIYF.

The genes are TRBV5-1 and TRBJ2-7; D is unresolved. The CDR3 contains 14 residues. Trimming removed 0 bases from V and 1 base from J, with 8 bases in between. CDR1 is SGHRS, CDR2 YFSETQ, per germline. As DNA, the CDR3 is TGCGCCAGCAGCTTGGAACCGGGTTCCTACGAGCAGTACTTC. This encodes CASSLEPGSYEQYF. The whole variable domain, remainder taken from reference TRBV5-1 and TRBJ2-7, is KAGVTQTPRYLIKTRGQQVTLSCSPISGHRSVSWYQQTPGQGLQFLFEYFSETQRNKGNFPGRFSGRQFSNSRSEMNVSTLELGDSALYLCASSLEPGSYEQYFGPGTRLTVT.

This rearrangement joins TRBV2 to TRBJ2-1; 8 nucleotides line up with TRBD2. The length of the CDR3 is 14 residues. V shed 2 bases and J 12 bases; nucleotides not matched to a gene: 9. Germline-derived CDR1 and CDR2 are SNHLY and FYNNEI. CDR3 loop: CASSETSGRNLQFF. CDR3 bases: TGTGCCAGCAGTGAAACTAGCGGTAGGAATTTGCAGTTCTTC.

CDR3 in amino acids: CSVQSGTGGEKLFF. The CDR3 coding sequence is TGCAGCGTTCAAAGTGGGACAGGGGGTGAAAAACTGTTTTTT. This sequence joins TRBV29-1 and TRBJ1-4, with 11 bases fitting TRBD1. Germline trimming cut 5 bases from V and 7 bases from J; bases unmatched to any gene: 6. The CDR3 is made up of 14 amino acids. The germline V gene encodes CDR1 SQVTM and CDR2 ANQGSEA.

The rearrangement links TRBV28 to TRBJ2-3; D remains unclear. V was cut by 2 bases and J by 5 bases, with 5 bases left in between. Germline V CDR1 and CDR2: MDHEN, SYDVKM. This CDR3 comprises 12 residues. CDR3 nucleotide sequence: TGTGCCAGCAGTTTAAGAGGAGATACGCAGTATTTT. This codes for CASSLRGDTQYF.

The CDR3 DNA is TGTGCCAGCAGCTTCCGCCCGACAGGGGGCAAGGAGACCCAGTACTTC. Encoded protein: CASSFRPTGGKETQYF. The rearrangement joins TRBV5-4 to TRBJ2-5; 10 nucleotides line up with TRBD1. The CDR3 has 16 amino acids. Unmatched junction bases numbered 9, after V lost 2 bases and J lost 5 bases. The germline V gene has CDR1 SGHNT and CDR2 YYREEE (reference sequence).

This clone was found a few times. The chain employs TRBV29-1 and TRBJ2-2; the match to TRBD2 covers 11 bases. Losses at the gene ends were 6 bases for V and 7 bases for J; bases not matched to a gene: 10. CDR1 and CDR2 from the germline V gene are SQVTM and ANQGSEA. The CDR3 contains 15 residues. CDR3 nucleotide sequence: TGCAGCGTAAAGCTAGCGGGAGGCACCATCGGGGAGCTGTTTTTT. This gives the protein CSVKLAGGTIGELFF.

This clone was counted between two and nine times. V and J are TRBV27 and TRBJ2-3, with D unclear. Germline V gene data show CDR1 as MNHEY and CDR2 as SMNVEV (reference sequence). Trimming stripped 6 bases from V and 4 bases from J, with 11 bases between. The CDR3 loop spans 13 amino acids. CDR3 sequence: CASRGMRADTQYF. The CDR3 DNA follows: TGTGCCAGCAGGGGGATGAGAGCAGATACGCAGTATTTT.

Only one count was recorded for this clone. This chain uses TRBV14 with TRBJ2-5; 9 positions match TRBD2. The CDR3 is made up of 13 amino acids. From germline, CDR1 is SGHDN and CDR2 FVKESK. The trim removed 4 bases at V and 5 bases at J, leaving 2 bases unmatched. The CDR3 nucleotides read TGTGCCAGCAGCCTAGCGGGGGTGGAGACCCAGTACTTC. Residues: CASSLAGVETQYF.

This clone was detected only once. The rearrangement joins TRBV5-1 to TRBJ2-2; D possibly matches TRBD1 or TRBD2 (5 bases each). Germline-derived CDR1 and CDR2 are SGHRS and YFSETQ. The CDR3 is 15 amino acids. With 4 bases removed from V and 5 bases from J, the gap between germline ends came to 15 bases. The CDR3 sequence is CASSPILGETGELFF. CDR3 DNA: TGCGCCAGCAGCCCCATACTGGGGGAAACCGGGGAGCTGTTTTTT. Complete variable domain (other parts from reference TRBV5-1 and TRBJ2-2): KAGVTQTPRYLIKTRGQQVTLSCSPISGHRSVSWYQQTPGQGLQFLFEYFSETQRNKGNFPGRFSGRQFSNSRSEMNVSTLELGDSALYLCASSPILGETGELFFGEGSRLTVL.

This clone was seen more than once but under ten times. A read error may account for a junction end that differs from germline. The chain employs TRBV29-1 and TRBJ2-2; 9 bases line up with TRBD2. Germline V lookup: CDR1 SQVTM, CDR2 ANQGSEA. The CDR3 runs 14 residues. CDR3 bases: TGCAGCGTGGAAGGACTAGCGCACACCGGGGAGCTGTTTTTT. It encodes CSVEGLAHTGELFF.

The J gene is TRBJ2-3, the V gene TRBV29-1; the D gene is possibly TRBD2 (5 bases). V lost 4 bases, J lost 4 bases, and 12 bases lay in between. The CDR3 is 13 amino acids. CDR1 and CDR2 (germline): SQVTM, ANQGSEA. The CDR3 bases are TGCAGCGTTGTTGGCGTGGGAGCAGATACGCAGTATTTT. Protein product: CSVVGVGADTQYF.

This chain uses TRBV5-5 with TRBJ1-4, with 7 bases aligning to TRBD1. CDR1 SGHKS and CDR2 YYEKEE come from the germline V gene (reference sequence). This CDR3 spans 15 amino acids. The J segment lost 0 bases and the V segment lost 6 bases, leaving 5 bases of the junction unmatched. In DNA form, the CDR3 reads TGTGCCAGCACCCTACAGGGGACAACTAATGAAAAACTGTTTTTT. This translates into CASTLQGTTNEKLFF. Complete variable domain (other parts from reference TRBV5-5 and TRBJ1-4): DAGVTQSPTHLIKTRGQQVTLRCSPISGHKSVSWYQQVLGQGPQFIFQYYEKEERGRGNFPDRFSARQFPNYSSELNVNALLLGDSALYLCASTLQGTTNEKLFFGSGTQLSVL.